The clone carrying this T cell receptor beta chain was detected many times. Its antigen is not known. The data derive from a study of T cells in Graves' hyperthyroidism and ophthalmopathy. About the research overall: Any treatment followed the collection of peripheral blood at initial diagnosis.

Germline values: CDR1 DFQATT, CDR2 SNEGSKA (reference sequence). The V and J ends lost 7 bases and 1 base respectively, with 15 bases between them. The CDR3 sequence is 14 residues long. Exclusions: uncontrolled infection, other autoimmune disease, pregnancy, lactation. Study results and limitations: Most expanded thyroid clonotypes above 0.001 recurred in blood.

Authors of the study amplified TCR beta CDR3 regions from RNA transcripts. First-round RT-PCR with HTBI primers amplified the TCR CDR3 region. TCRdb fed the multiplex PCR reads into MiXCR, producing one record per CDR3 protein. The data contain more than 450,000 distinct CDR3 sequences, 12% to 15% of them seen just once; the ten biggest clones take up 11% to 15%. The chain has TRBV20-1 and TRBJ2-3, with D possibly matching TRBD1 (5 bases). This TCR derives from a middle-aged woman with Graves' hyperthyroidism. Sequencing input: blood. DNA of the CDR3: TGCAGTGGCCAGGGTGGGGTGCGCACAGATACGCAGTATTTT. Translated, it gives CSGQGGVRTDTQYF.